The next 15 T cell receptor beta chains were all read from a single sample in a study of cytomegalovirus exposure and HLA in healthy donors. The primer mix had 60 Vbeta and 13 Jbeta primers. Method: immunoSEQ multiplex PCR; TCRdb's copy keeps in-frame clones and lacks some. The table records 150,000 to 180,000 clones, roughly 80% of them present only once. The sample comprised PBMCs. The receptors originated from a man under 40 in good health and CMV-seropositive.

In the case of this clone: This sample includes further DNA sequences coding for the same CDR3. DNA of the CDR3: TGTGCCACCAGCCGAGGGACTAGCGGGAGTACAGATACGCAGTATTTT. This gives the protein CATSRGTSGSTDTQYF. The chain employs TRBV15 and TRBJ2-3; 14 bases are a match to TRBD2. Germline lookup yields CDR1 LNHNV and CDR2 YYDKDF (reference sequence). The junction had 4 bases not matched to a gene; V was cut back by 5 bases and J by 3 bases. This CDR3 has 16 residues.

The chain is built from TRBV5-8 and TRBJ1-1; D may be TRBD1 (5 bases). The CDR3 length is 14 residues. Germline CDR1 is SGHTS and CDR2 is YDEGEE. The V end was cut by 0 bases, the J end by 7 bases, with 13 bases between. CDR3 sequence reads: CASSLVQGIGEAFF. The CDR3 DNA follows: TGTGCCAGCAGCTTGGTCCAGGGAATAGGTGAAGCTTTCTTT.

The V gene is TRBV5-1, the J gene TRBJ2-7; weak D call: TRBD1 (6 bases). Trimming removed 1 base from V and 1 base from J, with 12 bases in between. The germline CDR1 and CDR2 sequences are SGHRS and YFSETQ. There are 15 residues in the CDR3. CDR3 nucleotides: TGCGCCAGCAGCTTGTTCTCCGGGACATCCTACGAGCAGTACTTC. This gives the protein CASSLFSGTSYEQYF.

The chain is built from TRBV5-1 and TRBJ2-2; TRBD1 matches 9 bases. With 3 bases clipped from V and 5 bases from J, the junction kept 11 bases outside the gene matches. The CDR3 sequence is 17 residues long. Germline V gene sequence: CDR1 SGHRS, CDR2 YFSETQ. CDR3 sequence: CASSSRMGTGLTGELFF. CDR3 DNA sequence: TGCGCCAGCAGCTCGAGGATGGGGACAGGGTTAACCGGGGAGCTGTTTTTT.

CDR3 DNA: TGTGCCAGCACCGAGCCCTTGCAAGAGACCCAGTACTTC. Amino acids: CASTEPLQETQYF. This chain connects TRBV2 to TRBJ2-5; D not resolved. The length of the CDR3 is 13 residues. Trimming took 7 bases from V and 2 from J, leaving 11 bases between them. CDR1 is SNHLY, CDR2 FYNNEI, per germline.

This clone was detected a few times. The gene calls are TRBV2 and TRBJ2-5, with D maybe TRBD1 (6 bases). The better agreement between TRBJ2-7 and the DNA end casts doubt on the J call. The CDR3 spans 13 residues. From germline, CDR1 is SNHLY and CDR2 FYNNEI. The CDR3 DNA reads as TGTGCCAGCAGTTTAGACAGGTTCGGCGAGCAGTACTTC. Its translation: CASSLDRFGEQYF.

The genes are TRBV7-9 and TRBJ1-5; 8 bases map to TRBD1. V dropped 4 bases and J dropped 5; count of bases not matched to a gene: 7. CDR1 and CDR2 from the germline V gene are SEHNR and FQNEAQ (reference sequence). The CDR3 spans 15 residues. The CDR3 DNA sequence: TGTGCCAGCAGCTCGATACAGGGGGGGGATCAGCCCCAGCATTTT. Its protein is CASSSIQGGDQPQHF.

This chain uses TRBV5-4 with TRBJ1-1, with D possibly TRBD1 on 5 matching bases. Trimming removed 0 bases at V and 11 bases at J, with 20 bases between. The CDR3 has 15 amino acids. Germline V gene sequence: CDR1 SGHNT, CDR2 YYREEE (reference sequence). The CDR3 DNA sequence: TGTGCCAGCAGCTTGGCGGGGGAGGGGCCCAAGTCGGCTTTCTTT. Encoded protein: CASSLAGEGPKSAFF.

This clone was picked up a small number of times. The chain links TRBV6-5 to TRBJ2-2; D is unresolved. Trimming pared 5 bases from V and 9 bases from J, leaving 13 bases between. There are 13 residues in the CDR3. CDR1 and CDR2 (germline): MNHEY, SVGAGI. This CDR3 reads CASSRNSNRELFF. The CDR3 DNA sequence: TGTGCCAGCAGTCGAAACAGCAACCGGGAGCTGTTTTTT.

CDR3 DNA sequence: TGTGCCAGCAGCGCTACAGGGGGCCTCAATCAGCCCCAGCATTTT. Translated, it gives CASSATGGLNQPQHF. This chain connects TRBV9 to TRBJ1-5; 9 bases fit TRBD1. CDR3 length: 15 residues. Looked up from germline, CDR1 is SGDLS and CDR2 is YYNGEE. V shed 3 bases, J shed 3 bases, and the junction held 4 bases outside the gene matches.

CDR3: CAIGVVGTGGEKAFF. Here the CDR3 DNA reads TGTGCCATCGGAGTGGTTGGGACAGGGGGAGAGAAAGCTTTCTTT. The chain uses TRBV10-3 and TRBJ1-1; TRBD1 matches 11 bases. Germline lookup yields CDR1 ENHRY and CDR2 SYGVKD. Trimming removed 8 bases from V and 9 bases from J; junction bases left unmatched: 14. The CDR3 extends over 15 amino acids.

CDR3 loop: CASSSTPTLALTGELFF. CDR3 bases: TGTGCCAGCAGCTCTACCCCTACACTAGCGCTCACCGGGGAGCTGTTTTTT. The chain recombines TRBV7-2 with TRBJ2-2; 7 bases fit TRBD2. The V gene end was trimmed by 4 bases and the J gene end by 4 bases; junction bases not matched to a gene: 12. There are 17 residues in the CDR3. CDR1 and CDR2 from the germline V gene are SGHTA and FQGNSA.

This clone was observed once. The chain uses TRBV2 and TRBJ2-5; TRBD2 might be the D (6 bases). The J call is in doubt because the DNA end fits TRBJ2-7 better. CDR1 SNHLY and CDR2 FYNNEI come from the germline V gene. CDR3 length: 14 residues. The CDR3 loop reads CASSRGGIDYEQYF. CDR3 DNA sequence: TGTGCCAGCAGTCGAGGCGGGATCGACTACGAGCAGTACTTC.

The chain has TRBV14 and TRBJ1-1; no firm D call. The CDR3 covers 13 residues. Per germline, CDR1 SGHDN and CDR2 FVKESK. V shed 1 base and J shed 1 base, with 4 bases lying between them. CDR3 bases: TGTGCCAGCAGCCAAGGTCAGAACACTGAAGCTTTCTTT. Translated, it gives CASSQGQNTEAFF.

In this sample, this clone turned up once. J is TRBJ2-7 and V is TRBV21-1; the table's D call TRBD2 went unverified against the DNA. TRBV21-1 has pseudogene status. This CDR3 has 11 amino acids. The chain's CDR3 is CASSTGSKQYF. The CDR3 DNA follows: TGTGCCAGCAGCACCGGGTCTAAGCAGTACTTC.